These 27 T cell receptor beta chains originate from one sample sequenced in a study of CD8+ T cells in alopecia areata. RNA was extracted and reverse transcribed into cDNA as the sequencing template. The protocol was immunoSEQ multiplex PCR, while the TCRdb copy is restricted to in-frame clones and leaves out a portion. The repertoire holds around 86,000 clones, with about two thirds as singletons. Documented treatment: oral pan-JAK inhibitor, 5-10 mg twice daily. The sequencing here drew on CD8+ T cells sorted from blood, taken between weeks 43 and 45, from a patient treated with tofacitinib. The receptor source for this set is a human donor with alopecia areata.

The CDR3 DNA sequence: TGCGCCAGCAGTCTAAGCGGGGGGCGCACAGATACGCAGTATTTT. It encodes CASSLSGGRTDTQYF. The rearrangement links TRBV5-1 to TRBJ2-3, with 9 bases lining up with TRBD2. The V segment lost 5 bases and the J segment 1 base; nucleotides outside the gene matches: 5. Germline CDR1 SGHRS, CDR2 YFSETQ. This CDR3 is 15 amino acids long. The whole variable domain, remainder taken from reference TRBV5-1 and TRBJ2-3, is KAGVTQTPRYLIKTRGQQVTLSCSPISGHRSVSWYQQTPGQGLQFLFEYFSETQRNKGNFPGRFSGRQFSNSRSEMNVSTLELGDSALYLCASSLSGGRTDTQYFGPGTRLTVL.

This chain links TRBV4-1 with TRBJ1-1, with unresolved D. This CDR3 is 12 amino acids long. V was clipped by 4 bases and J by 4 bases, with 7 bases between them. Per the germline V gene, CDR1 is MGHRA and CDR2 is YSYEKL. Here the CDR3 reads CASSPHGTEAFF. The CDR3 DNA sequence: TGCGCCAGCAGCCCACACGGCACTGAAGCTTTCTTT.

The CDR3 region is CASGRRGDEKLFF. CDR3 sequence (DNA): TGTGCCAGCGGTAGACGGGGTGATGAAAAACTGTTTTTT. This sequence joins TRBV13 and TRBJ1-4; D is unresolved. The CDR3 length is 13 residues. Germline CDR1 is PRHDT and CDR2 is FYEKMQ (reference sequence). V was trimmed by 8 bases and J by 6 bases, leaving 13 bases between them.

This clone has more than one count but fewer than ten. V and J are TRBV30 and TRBJ2-6, with a weak D call TRBD1 (5 bases). Trimming took 0 bases from V and 4 from J, leaving 16 bases between them. The CDR3 consists of 17 residues. Germline V gene sequence: CDR1 GTSNPN, CDR2 SVGIG (reference sequence). The CDR3 coding sequence is TGTGCCTGGAGTGTACAGGCTCCCTTTGCCGGGGCCAACGTCCTGACTTTC. It is translated as CAWSVQAPFAGANVLTF.

The V gene is TRBV27, the J gene TRBJ2-5; 7 nucleotides line up with TRBD1. CDR1 MNHEY and CDR2 SMNVEV come from the germline V gene (reference sequence). Trimming cost V 6 bases and J 4 bases; bases outside gene matches: 8. The CDR3 runs to 14 residues. The CDR3, as DNA: TGTGCCAGCAGCTCGACAGGGCTCGGAGAGACCCAGTACTTC. Translated, it gives CASSSTGLGETQYF.

The chain combines TRBV11-2 with TRBJ1-5; D is perhaps TRBD1 (5 bases). V lost 1 base, J lost 5 bases, and 9 bases lay in between. The CDR3 is 14 residues long. Germline CDR1 SGHAT, CDR2 FQNNGV. CDR3 in amino acids: CASSLGDRDQPQHF. The DNA of the CDR3 is TGTGCCAGCAGCTTAGGAGACAGAGATCAGCCCCAGCATTTT.

This chain joins TRBV13 and TRBJ1-1, with a possible D match to TRBD1 (6 bases). Looked up from germline, CDR1 is PRHDT and CDR2 is FYEKMQ (reference sequence). The V end was cut by 6 bases, the J end by 12 bases, with 17 bases between. This CDR3 is 12 amino acids long. The CDR3 region is CASSQGGTNPFF. CDR3 bases: TGTGCCAGCAGTCAAGGGGGGACAAATCCTTTCTTT.

The V gene is TRBV27, the J gene TRBJ1-4; D is uncertain. With 7 bases removed from V and 8 bases from J, the gap between germline ends came to 17 bases. Germline V CDR1 and CDR2: MNHEY, SMNVEV (reference sequence). There are 14 residues in the CDR3. CDR3 residues: CASTGAPFVEKLFF. The CDR3 DNA is TGTGCCAGCACGGGCGCTCCATTTGTCGAAAAACTGTTTTTT.

This clone was detected many times. The chain recombines TRBV4-3 with TRBJ2-3; D is uncertain. The length of the CDR3 is 12 residues. Trimming stripped 0 bases from V and 9 bases from J, with 7 bases between. Per the germline V gene, CDR1 is LGHNA and CDR2 is YSLEER. CDR3: CASSQDYDTQYF. The CDR3, as DNA: TGCGCCAGCAGCCAAGATTACGACACGCAGTATTTT.

The chain carries TRBV27 and TRBJ2-7; TRBD2 matches 9 bases. J was trimmed by 0 bases and V by 2 bases; bases with no gene match: 2. Germline CDR1 MNHEY, CDR2 SMNVEV (reference sequence). This CDR3 comprises 15 residues. CDR3 region: CASSLTSGYSYEQYF. In DNA, the CDR3 is TGTGCCAGCAGTTTAACTAGCGGGTACTCCTACGAGCAGTACTTC.

This rearrangement joins TRBV7-6 to TRBJ2-1; TRBD1 matches 7 bases. Trimming cost V 1 base and J 5 bases; bases outside gene matches: 2. The CDR3 has 14 amino acids. Germline V CDR1 and CDR2: SGHVS, FNYEAQ. The chain's CDR3 is CASSLGDSHNEQFF. CDR3 sequence (DNA): TGTGCCAGCAGCTTAGGGGACAGCCACAATGAGCAGTTCTTC.

This clone was counted only a few times. V usage is TRBV27 and J usage is TRBJ1-2; unclear D gene. Germline CDR1 MNHEY, CDR2 SMNVEV (reference sequence). V lost 7 bases and J lost 0, with 9 bases in between. The CDR3 has 13 residues. Written as DNA, the CDR3 is TGTGCCAGCACTCCCAGGCCTAACTATGGCTACACCTTC. Amino acids: CASTPRPNYGYTF.

The V call is TRBV28, the J call TRBJ2-7, with TRBD1 identical over 8 bases. The CDR3 runs to 15 residues. Germline CDR1 and CDR2: MDHEN and SYDVKM. Germline trimming cut 7 bases from V and 3 bases from J; bases unmatched to any gene: 11. This CDR3 reads CASTRTGSSIYEQYF. DNA of the CDR3: TGTGCCAGCACCCGGACAGGGAGTTCGATCTACGAGCAGTACTTC.

The J gene is TRBJ2-2, the V gene TRBV11-2, with no clear D. The germline CDR1 and CDR2 sequences are SGHAT and FQNNGV. The CDR3 is 17 amino acids. Trimming left V 1 base short and J 0 bases short, with 12 bases between. In DNA, the CDR3 is TGTGCCAGCAGCTTAGGGTGGTCGGGTGCGAACACCGGGGAGCTGTTTTTT. Translating gives CASSLGWSGANTGELFF.

The rearrangement joins TRBV27 to TRBJ2-3, with 9 bases identical to TRBD1. J gave up 0 bases and V 0 bases, and 7 bases lay outside the gene matches. The CDR3 has 18 amino acids. Germline V lookup: CDR1 MNHEY, CDR2 SMNVEV (reference sequence). CDR3 sequence: CASSLSIGQGYSTDTQYF. CDR3 DNA: TGTGCCAGCAGTTTATCGATAGGACAGGGGTATAGCACAGATACGCAGTATTTT.

A note on this clone: The CDR3 ends on some other residue instead of the conserved phenylalanine or tryptophan, so this is likely a read error. The limits of the CDR3 on the DNA are not certain, so only TCRdb's listed CDR3 is given. This chain uses TRBV1 with TRBJ1-2; the DNA was not used to check the table's D call, TRBD1. TRBV1 is termed a pseudogene. The CDR3 length equals 11 residues, ends included. CDR3 sequence reads: CTSSLGTGGKV.

This rearrangement joins TRBV29-1 to TRBJ2-1; TRBD2 aligns across 8 bases. Germline CDR1 and CDR2: SQVTM and ANQGSEA. This CDR3 is built from 14 residues. Trimming at V came to 5 bases and at J to 5 bases, leaving 8 bases not matched to a gene. The CDR3: CSVLTSAVNNEQFF. CDR3 DNA sequence: TGCAGCGTTTTGACTAGCGCCGTCAACAATGAGCAGTTCTTC.

The rearrangement joins TRBV7-6 to TRBJ2-5; a possible D gene is TRBD1 (6 bases). The CDR3 covers 14 residues. Trimming removed 2 bases from V and 2 bases from J, with 9 bases in between. Germline CDR1 reads SGHVS; CDR2 reads FNYEAQ. The CDR3 region is CASSLFRGQETQYF. The CDR3 DNA reads TGTGCCAGCAGCTTATTCAGGGGTCAAGAGACCCAGTACTTC.

V gene TRBV5-1 combines with J gene TRBJ1-4, with D hard to call. V lost 4 bases to trimming and J lost 11 bases, with 15 bases between them. The V gene's germline CDR1 is SGHRS and CDR2 YFSETQ. The CDR3 contains 13 residues. The CDR3 DNA reads as TGCGCCAGCAGCCAAGATCCGGTGGGGAAACTGTTTTTT. It encodes CASSQDPVGKLFF.

The chain is built from TRBV10-2 and TRBJ2-7; D may be TRBD1 or TRBD2 (7 bases each). Germline CDR1 WSHSY, CDR2 SAAADI. The CDR3 totals 15 residues. V gave up 6 bases and J gave up 2 bases, with 17 bases separating them. CDR3 residues: CASRPSGTETYEQYF. CDR3 DNA: TGCGCCAGCAGGCCGAGCGGGACAGAGACCTACGAGCAGTACTTC.

To note about this clone: The sample holds other DNA sequences that translate to the same CDR3. This rearrangement joins TRBV5-6 to TRBJ2-1; a possible D gene is TRBD2 (5 bases). The germline V gene encodes CDR1 SGHDT and CDR2 YYEEEE. V was cut by 4 bases and J by 4 bases, with 9 bases left in between. This CDR3 has 13 residues. CDR3 in DNA: TGTGCCAGCAGCCTCGGGAATTACAATGAGCAGTTCTTC. It specifies CASSLGNYNEQFF.

As to this clone: A far larger clone lies a single base away; this is likely a read error. The same CDR3 also results from other DNA sequences found in this sample. This sequence joins TRBV7-2 and TRBJ2-2; D remains ambiguous. V was trimmed by 2 bases and J by 5 bases, leaving 6 bases between them. Germline V gives CDR1 SGHTA, CDR2 FQGNSA. The CDR3 runs to 13 residues. CDR3 sequence: CASSLIGTGELFF. DNA for the CDR3: TGTGCCAGCAGCTTAATCGGGACCGGGGAGCTGTTTTTT.

This clone has only a few counts. CDR3 amino acids: CASSHPDRPYEQYF. The CDR3 bases are TGTGCCAGTAGCCACCCGGACAGGCCCTACGAGCAGTACTTC. The rearrangement joins TRBV19 to TRBJ2-7, with 7 bases matching TRBD1. Losses at the gene ends were 6 bases for V and 2 bases for J; bases not matched to a gene: 7. The CDR3 is 14 residues long. The germline CDR1 and CDR2 sequences are LNHDA and SQIVND (reference sequence).

The table lists this clone with a few counts. The chain links TRBV4-3 to TRBJ1-1; D unresolved. The CDR3 contains 14 residues. V lost 1 base to trimming and J lost 3 bases, with 9 bases between them. CDR1 and CDR2 from the germline V gene are LGHNA and YSLEER. The CDR3, as DNA: TGCGCCAGCAGCCAAGTCTCTGGGGACACTGAAGCTTTCTTT. Translated: CASSQVSGDTEAFF.

By its share, this clone is medium-sized (0.01 to 0.1%). This chain connects TRBV13 to TRBJ2-4; 10 positions match TRBD1. The CDR3 runs to 16 residues. V was pared by 5 bases and J by 2 bases, with 6 bases of the junction left unmatched. Germline-derived CDR1 and CDR2 are PRHDT and FYEKMQ (reference sequence). CDR3 coding DNA: TGTGCCAGCAGCGGGAGACAGGGGGCGACCAAAAACATTCAGTACTTC. Translated: CASSGRQGATKNIQYF.

The chain links TRBV29-1 to TRBJ1-2; no clear D gene. With 0 bases removed from V and 2 bases from J, the gap between germline ends came to 16 bases. The CDR3 has 16 residues. The V gene's germline CDR1 is SQVTM and CDR2 ANQGSEA. The CDR3 DNA is TGCAGCGTTGAAGATATAACGGATAATACAAACTATGGCTACACCTTC. Protein: CSVEDITDNTNYGYTF.

The J gene is TRBJ2-6, the V gene TRBV15, with D unresolved. In germline, CDR1 is LNHNV, CDR2 YYDKDF (reference sequence). V was pared by 5 bases and J by 0 bases, with 14 bases between. The CDR3 sequence is 17 residues long. The CDR3 nucleotides read TGTGCCACCAGCCGACACACGTCTAGCTCTGGGGCCAACGTCCTGACTTTC. Amino acids: CATSRHTSSSGANVLTF.